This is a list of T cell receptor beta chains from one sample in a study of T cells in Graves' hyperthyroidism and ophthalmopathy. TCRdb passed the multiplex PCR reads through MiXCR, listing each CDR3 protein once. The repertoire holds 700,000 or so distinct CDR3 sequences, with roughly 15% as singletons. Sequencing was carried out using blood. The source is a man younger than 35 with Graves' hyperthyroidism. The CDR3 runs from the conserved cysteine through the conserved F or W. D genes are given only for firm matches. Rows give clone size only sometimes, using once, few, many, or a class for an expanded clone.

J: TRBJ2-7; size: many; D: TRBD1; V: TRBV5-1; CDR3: CASSSQGAGEQYF; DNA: TGCGCCAGCAGCTCACAGGGGGCGGGTGAGCAGTACTTC
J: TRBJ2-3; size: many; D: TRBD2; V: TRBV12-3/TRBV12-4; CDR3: CASRGLAGITDTQYF; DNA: TGTGCCAGCAGGGGACTAGCGGGTATCACAGATACGCAGTATTTT
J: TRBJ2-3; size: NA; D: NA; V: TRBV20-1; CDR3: CSATRTGFLTDTQYF; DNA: TGCAGTGCTACCCGAACAGGGTTTCTAACAGATACGCAGTATTTT
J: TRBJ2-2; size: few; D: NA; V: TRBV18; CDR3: CASSPVQGSSYTGELFF; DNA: TGTGCCAGCTCACCGGTTCAGGGGTCGTCGTACACCGGGGAGCTGTTTTTT
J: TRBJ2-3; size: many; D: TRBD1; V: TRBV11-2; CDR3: CASRTGALTDTQYF; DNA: TGTGCCAGCAGGACAGGGGCCCTCACAGATACGCAGTATTTT
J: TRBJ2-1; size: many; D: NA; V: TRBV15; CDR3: CATSRAYNEQFF; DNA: TGTGCCACCAGCAGGGCTTACAATGAGCAGTTCTTC
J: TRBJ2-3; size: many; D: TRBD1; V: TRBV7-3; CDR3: CASSASRGNWPDTQYF; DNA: TGTGCCAGCAGCGCCTCCAGGGGGAATTGGCCAGATACGCAGTATTTT
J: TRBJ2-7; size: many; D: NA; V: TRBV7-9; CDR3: CASSIRGYEQYF; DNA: TGTGCCAGCAGCATACGCGGCTACGAGCAGTACTTC
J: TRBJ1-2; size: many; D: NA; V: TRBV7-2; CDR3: CASSSSLEEYTF; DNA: TGTGCCAGCAGCTCAAGTTTGGAGGAATACACCTTC
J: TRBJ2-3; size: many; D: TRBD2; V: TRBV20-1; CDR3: CSARDETGLAVSTDTQYF; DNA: TGCAGTGCTAGAGATGAAACCGGACTAGCGGTTTCGACAGATACGCAGTATTTT
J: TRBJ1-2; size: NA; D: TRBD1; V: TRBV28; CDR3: CASSFPDRFFTNGYTF; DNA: TGTGCCAGCAGTTTCCCGGACAGGTTTTTTACCAATGGCTACACCTTC
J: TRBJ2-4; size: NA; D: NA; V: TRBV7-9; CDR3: CASSSLTGINIQYF; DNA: TGTGCCAGCAGCTCCCTGACGGGGATAAACATTCAGTACTTC
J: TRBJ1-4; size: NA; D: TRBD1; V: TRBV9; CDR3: CASSPDRGLGEKLFF; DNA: TGTGCCAGCAGCCCGGACAGGGGGCTCGGTGAAAAACTGTTTTTT
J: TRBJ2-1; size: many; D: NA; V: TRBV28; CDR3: CASSLDFPGGEQFF; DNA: TGTGCCAGCAGTTTAGATTTCCCAGGGGGGGAGCAGTTCTTC
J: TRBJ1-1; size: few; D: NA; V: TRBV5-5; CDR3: CASSHVLRGWGAHTEAFF; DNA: TGTGCCAGCAGTCATGTCCTCCGAGGATGGGGAGCTCACACTGAAGCTTTCTTT
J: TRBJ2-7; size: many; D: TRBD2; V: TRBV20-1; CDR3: CSATRLAGEYEQYF; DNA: TGCAGTGCTACTCGACTAGCGGGAGAGTATGAGCAGTACTTC
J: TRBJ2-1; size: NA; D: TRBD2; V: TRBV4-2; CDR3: CASSRPGLATNEQFF; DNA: TGTGCCAGCAGCCGCCCGGGACTAGCGACCAATGAGCAGTTCTTC
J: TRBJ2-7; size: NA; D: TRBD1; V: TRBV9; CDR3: CASSPGQVVSYEQYF; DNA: TGTGCCAGCAGCCCCGGACAGGTAGTCTCCTACGAGCAGTACTTC
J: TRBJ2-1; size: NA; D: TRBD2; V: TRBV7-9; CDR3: CASSPPGGVIYNEQFF; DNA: TGTGCCAGCAGCCCCCCGGGGGGAGTGATCTACAATGAGCAGTTCTTC
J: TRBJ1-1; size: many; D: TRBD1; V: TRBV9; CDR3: CASSVEGQGATEAFF; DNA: TGTGCCAGCAGCGTAGAGGGACAGGGGGCTACTGAAGCTTTCTTT
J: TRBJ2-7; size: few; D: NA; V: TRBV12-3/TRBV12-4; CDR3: CASKGRTYEQYF; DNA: TGTGCCAGCAAGGGGCGGACCTACGAGCAGTACTTC
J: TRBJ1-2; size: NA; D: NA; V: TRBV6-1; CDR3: CASSERWQARVGNYGYTF; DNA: TGTGCCAGCAGTGAAAGATGGCAGGCCCGGGTCGGTAACTATGGCTACACCTTC